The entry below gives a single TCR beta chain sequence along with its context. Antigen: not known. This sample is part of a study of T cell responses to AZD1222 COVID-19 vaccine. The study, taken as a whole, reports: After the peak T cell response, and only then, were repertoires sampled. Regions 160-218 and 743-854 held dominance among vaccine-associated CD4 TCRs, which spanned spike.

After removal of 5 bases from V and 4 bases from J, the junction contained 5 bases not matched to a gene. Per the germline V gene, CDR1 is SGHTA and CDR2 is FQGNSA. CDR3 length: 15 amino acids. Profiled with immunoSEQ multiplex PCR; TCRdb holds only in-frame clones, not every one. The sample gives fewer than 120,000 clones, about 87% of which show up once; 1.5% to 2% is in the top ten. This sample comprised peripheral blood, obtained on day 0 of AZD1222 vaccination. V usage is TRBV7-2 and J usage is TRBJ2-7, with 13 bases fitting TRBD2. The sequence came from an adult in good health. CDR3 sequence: CASSLGTSGTYEQYF. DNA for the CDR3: TGTGCCAGCAGCCTAGGGACTAGCGGGACTTACGAGCAGTACTTC.